These T cell receptor beta chains were read from a single sample in a study of T cell repertoires in ileal Crohn's disease. The data were produced by immunoSEQ multiplex PCR, yet TCRdb's version contains in-frame clones alone and is incomplete. The sample yields about 3,800 clones, roughly 83% seen once. The sample was ileal tissue. The receptor source for this set is an adult with Crohn's disease. The conserved cysteine and the conserved F or W are not part of the CDR3 here.

cdr3_length	v_call	cdr3_aa
13	TRBV25-1	ASSEPGTGRDEQY
12	TRBV2	ASRPGTEDRGYT
12	TRBV29-1	SAVQGAGNQPQH
14	TRBV11-2	ASSHGGISGANVLT
9	TRBV30	AAVSAGELF
13	TRBV7-9	ASSATGQGPYEQY
12	TRBV2	ASSDPGDYNEQF
11	TRBV5-4	ASRPGQGISYT
10	TRBV12-5	ASRTLNTEAF
11	TRBV5-1	ASTRGPGEKLF
13	TRBV6-1	ASSGRDRGTYEQY
12	TRBV4-1	ASSLPTSGNEQF
14	TRBV27	ASSPFGAANTGELF
10	TRBV5-1	ASGTDYNEQF
12	TRBV5-4	ASSLLAGDYGYT
12	TRBV10-2	ASSRGGLGGELF
11	TRBV2	ARGAVGTYEQY
14	TRBV19	ASSNPWTESRNTIY
13	TRBV19	ASSRDRSMNTEAF
11	TRBV27	ASSLHATEKLF
15	TRBV25-1	ASSIGIELGRTYGYT
13	TRBV6-1	ASSGSGSGANVLT
12	TRBV7-9	ASSRGAGQETQY
12	TRBV18	ASSPGARDYEQY
11	TRBV5-1	ASTMGGAYEQY
15	TRBV10-3	AISESPTGTGVEKLF
12	TRBV12-5	ASGSPGGPYEQY
13	TRBV6-1	ASSGDKFSNSPLH
13	TRBV19	ASSTTREPKNIQY
13	TRBV7-2	ASSKGTGYNSPLH
14	TRBV18	ASSPGQRSSNQPQH
12	TRBV9	ASSPGGGGAEAF
12	TRBV5-1	ASSLEAANSPLH
11	TRBV29-1	SVVQTSTDTQY
13	TRBV4-2	ASSQGRGGGTEAF
13	TRBV7-8	ASSPNPDRAYEQY
10	TRBV7-2	ASSQTGNEQY
12	TRBV5-6	ASSLVSSGNTIY
13	TRBV19	ASSSPTTGIYGYT
16	TRBV7-9	ASSPSQYGGNSGNTIY
12	TRBV7-2	ASSFTSSGNTIY
14	TRBV4-1	ASSPLTSDFTDTQY
11	TRBV6-1	ASNQGLNTEAF
12	TRBV7-2	ASSEGFPNYGYT
14	TRBV7-2	ASTPVGGSNTGELF
11	TRBV6-1	ASSAYRNTEAF
13	TRBV4-1	ASSRIGVTGNTIY
12	TRBV27	ASSLSDRGHEQY
12	TRBV5-1	ASSLDRVEYGYT
13	TRBV9	ASSVGGTSDSEQY
12	TRBV6-6	ASSLGGVFQPQH
12	TRBV2	ASSELLSYNEQF
14	TRBV5-1	ASSFTGTGGADTQY
15	TRBV7-2	ASRRAPRGALNTEAF
12	TRBV13	ASSLDDRVGEQY
13	TRBV4-1	ASSQTGGPGETQY
13	TRBV9	ASSVLAGGAGELF